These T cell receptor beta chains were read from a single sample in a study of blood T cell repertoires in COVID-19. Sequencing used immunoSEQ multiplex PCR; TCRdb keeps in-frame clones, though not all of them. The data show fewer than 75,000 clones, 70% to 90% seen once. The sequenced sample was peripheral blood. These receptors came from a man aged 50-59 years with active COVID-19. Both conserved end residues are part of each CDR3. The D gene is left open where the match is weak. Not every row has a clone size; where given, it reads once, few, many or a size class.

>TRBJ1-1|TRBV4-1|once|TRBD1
TGCGCCAGCAGCCGACCTACAGGGGCGGGTGAAGCTTTCTTT
CASSRPTGAGEAFF
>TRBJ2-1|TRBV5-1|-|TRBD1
TGCGCCAGCAGCAATATTCCGGGACAGATGCGCCATGAGCAGTTCTTC
CASSNIPGQMRHEQFF
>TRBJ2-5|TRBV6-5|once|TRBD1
TGTGCCAGCAGTTCCTCAGGGGGCATCGAGACCCAGTACTTC
CASSSSGGIETQYF
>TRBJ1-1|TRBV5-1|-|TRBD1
TGCGCCAGCAGCTTAGCACAGGGGCGGACTGAAGCTTTCTTT
CASSLAQGRTEAFF
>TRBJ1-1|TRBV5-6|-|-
TGTGCCAGCAGCTTGTATAAGGGAGGAGGTGGAACTGAAGCTTTCTTT
CASSLYKGGGGTEAFF
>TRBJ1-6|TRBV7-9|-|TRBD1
TGTGCCAGCAGCACAGGGGATTCACCCCTCCACTTT
CASSTGDSPLHF
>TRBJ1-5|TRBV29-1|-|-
TGCAGATTAAGCGGGCAGGGCGGCAATCAGCCCCAGCATTTT
CRLSGQGGNQPQHF
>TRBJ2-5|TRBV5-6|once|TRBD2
TGTGCCAGCAGCTTACGGGGGGGTTGGGAGACCCAGTACTTC
CASSLRGGWETQYF
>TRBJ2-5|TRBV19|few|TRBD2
TGTGCCAGTAGTATAGGACTAGCGGGACTCACCCAAGAGACCCAGTACTTC
CASSIGLAGLTQETQYF
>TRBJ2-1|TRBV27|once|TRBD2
TGTGCCAGCAGTTTACTCCCTAAAGCGGGGGGGCCTATTAAGCAGTTCTTC
CASSLLPKAGGPIKQFF
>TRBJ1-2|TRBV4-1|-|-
TGCGCCAGCAGCCAAGAATGGACTACCATCTGGGGCTACACCTTC
CASSQEWTTIWGYTF
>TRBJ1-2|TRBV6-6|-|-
TGTGCCAGCAGTTCGAAGCAGGGGTTCAATGGCTACACCTTC
CASSSKQGFNGYTF
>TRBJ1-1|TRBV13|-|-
TGTGCCAGTTCCAAGGGGCGCGGCACTGAAGCTTTCTTT
CASSKGRGTEAFF
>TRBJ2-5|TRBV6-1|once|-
TGTGCCAGCAGTGAAGGGCCGAGGCTAGAGACCCAGTACTTC
CASSEGPRLETQYF
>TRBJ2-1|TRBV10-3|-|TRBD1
TGTGCCATCAGACAGGGGGCCCAGTACAATGAGCAGTTCTTC
CAIRQGAQYNEQFF
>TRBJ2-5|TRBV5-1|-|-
TGCGCCAGCAGCTTGGGACAGAAAGAGACCCAGTACTTC
CASSLGQKETQYF
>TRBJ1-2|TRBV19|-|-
TGTGCCAGTAGAAAGGGAGTTGGCTACACCTTC
CASRKGVGYTF
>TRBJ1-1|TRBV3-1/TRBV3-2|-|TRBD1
TGTGCCAGCAGTGGGACAGGCGGCACTGAAGCTTTCTTT
CASSGTGGTEAFF
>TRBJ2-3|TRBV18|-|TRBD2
TGTGCCAGCTCACCACGTAGCGGGAGTACAGATACGCAGTATTTT
CASSPRSGSTDTQYF
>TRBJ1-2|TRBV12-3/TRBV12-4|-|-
TGTGCCAGCAGTTATGACATGGACTATGGCTACACCTTC
CASSYDMDYGYTF
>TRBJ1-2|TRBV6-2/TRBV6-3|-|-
TGTGCCAGCAGTTTTTCTGGACGGGGTAACTATGGCTACACCTTC
CASSFSGRGNYGYTF
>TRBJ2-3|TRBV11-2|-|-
TGTGCCAGCAGCTCTCTCCGGGTAGATACGCAGTATTTT
CASSSLRVDTQYF
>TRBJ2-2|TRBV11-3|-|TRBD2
TGTGCCAGCAAAGGACTAGCGGAAAACACCGGGGAGCTGTTTTTT
CASKGLAENTGELFF
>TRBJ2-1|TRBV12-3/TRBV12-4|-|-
TGTGCCAGCAGCCCTCTTACTTACAATGAGCAGTTCTTC
CASSPLTYNEQFF
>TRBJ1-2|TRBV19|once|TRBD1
TGTGCCAGTAGTACACCCCTGAGTCGGGCGGGACAGGGGTCCGTGGATGGCTACACCTTC
CASSTPLSRAGQGSVDGYTF
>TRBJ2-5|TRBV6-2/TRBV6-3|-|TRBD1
TGTGCCAGCAGTTTCCTAGGACAGGGAACTCGGCGGGACCAAGAGACCCAGTACTTC
CASSFLGQGTRRDQETQYF
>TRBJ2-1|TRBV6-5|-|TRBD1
TGTGCCAGCAGTTACGCTGGACAGGGATCCTACAATGAGCAGTTCTTC
CASSYAGQGSYNEQFF
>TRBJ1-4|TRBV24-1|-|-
TGTGCCACCCGTGGGGGGGGTGATGAAAAACTGTTTTTT
CATRGGGDEKLFF
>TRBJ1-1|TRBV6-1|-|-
TGTGCCAGCAGTGAACAGGGATTGAACACTGAAGCTTTCTTT
CASSEQGLNTEAFF
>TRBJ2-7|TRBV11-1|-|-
TGTGCCAGCAGCGCCCGGACGGGGACTGCCTACGAGCAGTACTTC
CASSARTGTAYEQYF
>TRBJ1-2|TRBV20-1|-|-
TGCAGTGCCCCCGAGTTCTCCTACACCTTC
CSAPEFSYTF
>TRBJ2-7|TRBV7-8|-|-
TGTGCCAGCAGCTTATTCGCCCCCGGTACGAGCTCCTACGAGCAGTACTTC
CASSLFAPGTSSYEQYF
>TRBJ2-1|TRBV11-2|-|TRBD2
TGTGCCAGCAGGGTAGCGGGAGGCCCTGTCAATGAGCAGTTCTTC
CASRVAGGPVNEQFF
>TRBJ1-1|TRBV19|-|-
TGTGCCAGCTCGCTAGGTGCGGGGGAATACACTGAAGCTTTCTTT
CASSLGAGEYTEAFF
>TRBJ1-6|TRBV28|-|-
TGTGCCAGCAGTTATGGGGGGTCACCCCTCCACTTT
CASSYGGSPLHF
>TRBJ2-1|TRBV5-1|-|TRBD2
TGCGCCAGCAGCTTGATGCGGGGGGCTAACAATGAGCAGTTCTTC
CASSLMRGANNEQFF
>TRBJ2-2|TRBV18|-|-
TGTGCCAGCTCACCACTCCAGGGCACCGGGGAGCTGTTTTTT
CASSPLQGTGELFF
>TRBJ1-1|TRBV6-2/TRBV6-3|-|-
TGTGCCAGCAGTTACACGACAGGCTCCACTGAAGCTTTCTTT
CASSYTTGSTEAFF
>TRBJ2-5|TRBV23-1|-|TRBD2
TGCGCCAGCAGCCTGGGGCGGGGGGGCCATGAGACCCAGTACTTC
CASSLGRGGHETQYF
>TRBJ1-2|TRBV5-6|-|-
TGTGCCAGCAGCTTATCCGGGGTCGCGACCTATGGCTACACCTTC
CASSLSGVATYGYTF
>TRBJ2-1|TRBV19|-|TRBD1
TGTGCCAGTAGCGACGCCTCCGGGACAGAGATGTACAATGAGCAGTTCTTC
CASSDASGTEMYNEQFF
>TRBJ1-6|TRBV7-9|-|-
TGTGCCAGCAGCTTAGGGACGGGGCCCCTCCACTTT
CASSLGTGPLHF
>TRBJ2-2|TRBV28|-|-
TGTGCCAGCATCCCGAGCCGGGGGGCCGGCACCGGGGAGCTGTTTTTT
CASIPSRGAGTGELFF
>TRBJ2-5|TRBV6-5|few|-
TGTGCCAGCAGCATCCGAGGGCAGGGGCAAGAGACCCAGTACTTC
CASSIRGQGQETQYF
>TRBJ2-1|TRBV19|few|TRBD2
TGTGCCAGTAGTATCCTCCTAAGCGGGAGTAGCAATGAGCAGTTCTTC
CASSILLSGSSNEQFF
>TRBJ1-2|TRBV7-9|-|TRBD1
TGTGCCAGCAGCTTAGCCCGACAGGGGGTATCTGGCTACACCTTC
CASSLARQGVSGYTF
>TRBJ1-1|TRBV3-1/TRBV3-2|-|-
TGTGCCAGCAGGGGGGGCACTGAAGCTTTCTTT
CASRGGTEAFF